The rows below give T cell receptor beta chains drawn from one sample of a study of T cell changes during pregnancy in multiple sclerosis. Sequenced by immunoSEQ multiplex PCR; TCRdb stores in-frame clones only, minus some. This sample has more than 50,000 clones, with 91% found just once. Source: peripheral blood, taken before pregnancy. These TCRs come from a female donor with multiple sclerosis, enrolled in a pregnancy study. The CDR3 runs from the conserved cysteine through the conserved F or W. A D gene is named only where the DNA matches it firmly. Clone size, where shown, is once, few, many, or a class for clones that have expanded.

clone size,J gene,V gene,D gene,CDR3 DNA,CDR3 protein
.,TRBJ1-2,TRBV6-5,TRBD1,TGTGCCAGCAGTCAGGGGGGAGGCTACACCTTC,CASSQGGGYTF
.,TRBJ2-1,TRBV30,.,TGTGCCTGGAGTATGGGCCTCGGGGACAATGAGCAGTTCTTC,CAWSMGLGDNEQFF
.,TRBJ2-7,TRBV25-1,TRBD1,TGTGCCAGCAGTGATCAGGACAGGGGGTACGAGCAGTACTTC,CASSDQDRGYEQYF
.,TRBJ2-1,TRBV5-3,TRBD1,TGTGCCAGAAGCCCAAGACAGGGACCTCTGGGCTCCTACAATGAGCAGTTCTTC,CARSPRQGPLGSYNEQFF
.,TRBJ1-1,TRBV5-6,TRBD1,TGTGCCAGCAGCGCCCAGGGGGTTTCGGCTGAAGCTTTCTTT,CASSAQGVSAEAFF
.,TRBJ1-4,TRBV4-3,.,TGCGCCAGCAGCCAAGAGGATCGACATGCAACTAATGAAAAACTGTTTTTT,CASSQEDRHATNEKLFF
once,TRBJ1-2,TRBV6-1,.,TGTGCCAGCAGTCTTACGACTGGGGAGGCGGGCGGCTACACCTTC,CASSLTTGEAGGYTF
.,TRBJ2-7,TRBV5-6,.,TGTGCCAGCAGCTTAATAGCACGGAACTCCTACGAGCAGTACTTC,CASSLIARNSYEQYF
.,TRBJ2-5,TRBV9,TRBD1,TGTGCCAGCAGCGTAGGGGACAGGGACGCTGAGACCCAGTACTTC,CASSVGDRDAETQYF
.,TRBJ1-3,TRBV9,.,TGTGCCAGCAGCGCCCAGGTCCTCTCTGGAAACACCATATATTTT,CASSAQVLSGNTIYF
once,TRBJ1-2,TRBV10-3,.,TGTGCCATCAGTATAGTAGGACAGACCTATGGCTACACCTTC,CAISIVGQTYGYTF
.,TRBJ1-6,TRBV7-9,.,TGTGCCAGCAGCTCGTTCAGGGGTAACTCACCCCTCCACTTT,CASSSFRGNSPLHF